This entry lists 17 T cell receptor beta chains sequenced from one sample in a study of post-analysis software for immune sequencing data (dated by TCRdb to the mid-2010s). The full study reports these points: Significantly higher frequencies in patients than in controls were found for five or six TRBV segments, including TRBV5-6, TRBV5-1 and TRBV20-1.

Library preparation employed PCR. Sequencing was performed on an Illumina HiSeq 2500. To reduce PCR and sequencing biases, unique molecular identifiers were incorporated into the TCR beta cDNA libraries. TCRdb reprocessed the public reads (quality trimming at Q25 with fastp, clone calling with MiXCR) and kept in-frame beta chains. CDR3 protein sequences are deduplicated, and each keeps its most common genes and DNA. The sample table lists 750,000 to 900,000 distinct CDR3 sequences, around 46% of them with a count of one. Of the sample, 4.9% is held by the ten largest clones. No antigens are known for them. Sample: blood. These receptors were obtained from a girl between 5 and 17 years old with multiple sclerosis.

V is TRBV7-9 and J is TRBJ2-1; no firm D call. V lost 4 bases and J 4 bases, leaving 17 bases between the germline ends. Looked up from germline, CDR1 is SEHNR and CDR2 is FQNEAQ (reference sequence). The length of the CDR3 is 16 residues. CDR3: CASSSFIRKEYNEQFF. The CDR3 DNA follows: TGTGCCAGCAGCTCATTTATCCGAAAAGAGTACAATGAGCAGTTCTTC.

In the case of this clonotype: A junction boundary mismatches the germline segment, possibly from a read error. This rearrangement joins TRBV7-9 to TRBJ2-1, with TRBD2 matching over 12 bases. Germline V gives CDR1 SEHNR, CDR2 FQNEAQ (reference sequence). This CDR3 has 15 residues. Written as DNA, the CDR3 is TGTGCCAGCAGCCTAGCGGGAGGGCCGAGCAATGAGCAGTTCTTC. This encodes CASSLAGGPSNEQFF.

This clonotype has more than one count but fewer than ten. The chain has TRBV5-1 and TRBJ2-7; D perhaps matches TRBD2 (6 bases). Germline values: CDR1 SGHRS, CDR2 YFSETQ. The CDR3 runs 14 residues. V was cut by 1 base and J by 5 bases, with 13 bases left in between. CDR3 sequence reads: CASSLRASADEQYF. CDR3 coding DNA: TGCGCCAGCAGCTTGAGGGCTAGCGCTGACGAGCAGTACTTC. Full variable domain (outside the CDR3, taken from reference TRBV5-1 and TRBJ2-7): KAGVTQTPRYLIKTRGQQVTLSCSPISGHRSVSWYQQTPGQGLQFLFEYFSETQRNKGNFPGRFSGRQFSNSRSEMNVSTLELGDSALYLCASSLRASADEQYFGPGTRLTVT.

This chain joins TRBV15 and TRBJ2-7, with a tentative D call TRBD2 (5 bases). Trimming shortened V by 3 bases and J by 4 bases, and 25 bases separated the two germline ends. Germline CDR1 LNHNV, CDR2 YYDKDF (reference sequence). This CDR3 has 18 amino acids. Here the CDR3 DNA reads TGTGCCACCAGCAGTGATTTCGCCGGCGGGCGTATCGTGTACGAGCAGTACTTC. Translated: CATSSDFAGGRIVYEQYF. The full variable domain, completed using reference TRBV15 and TRBJ2-7, is DAMVIQNPRYQVTQFGKPVTLSCSQTLNHNVMYWYQQKSSQAPKLLFHYYDKDFNNEADTPDNFQSRRPNTSFCFLDIRSPGLGDTAMYLCATSSDFAGGRIVYEQYFGPGTRLTVT.

J is TRBJ2-7 and V is TRBV6-6; no definite D call. Trimming took off 1 base at V and 2 bases at J, with 12 bases between the two ends. Per the germline V gene, CDR1 is MNHNY and CDR2 is SVGAGI (reference sequence). CDR3 length equals 15 residues. CDR3 nucleotides: TGTGCCAGCAGTTACTGGGCCCCCAACCCCTACGAGCAGTACTTC. Its translation: CASSYWAPNPYEQYF.

The gene calls are TRBV12-3 or TRBV12-4 and TRBJ1-2, with a possible D match to TRBD1 (6 bases). Trimming took off 1 base at V and 4 bases at J, with 16 bases between the two ends. The CDR3 consists of 16 residues. The CDR3 reads CASSLVRGLDGYGYTF. CDR3 in DNA: TGTGCCAGCAGTTTAGTTCGGGGGCTCGATGGCTATGGCTACACCTTC.

This clonotype was counted only a few times. V gene TRBV5-6 combines with J gene TRBJ2-3; D might be TRBD1 (5 bases). Germline values: CDR1 SGHDT, CDR2 YYEEEE. The V and J ends lost 4 bases and 0 bases respectively, with 15 bases between them. CDR3 size: 16 residues. The CDR3 sequence: CASSPVVTVSTDTQYF. CDR3 in DNA: TGTGCCAGCAGCCCGGTGGTGACAGTCAGCACAGATACGCAGTATTTT.

This CDR3 is CASGSPGGRAEAFF. In DNA form, the CDR3 reads TGTGCTAGTGGTTCCCCCGGGGGTAGGGCTGAAGCTTTCTTT. This chain uses TRBV12-5 with TRBJ1-1; D is perhaps TRBD1 (5 bases). This CDR3 region has 14 residues. Germline assignment: CDR1 LGHNT and CDR2 FRNRAP. The germline V and J ends were trimmed by 4 bases and 6 bases, with 15 bases remaining between them. The full variable domain, its missing parts supplied by reference TRBV12-5 and TRBJ1-1, is DARVTQTPRHKVTEMGQEVTMRCQPILGHNTVFWYRQTMMQGLELLAYFRNRAPLDDSGMPKDRFSAEMPDATLATLKIQPSEPRDSAVYFCASGSPGGRAEAFFGQGTRLTVV.

The chain is built from TRBV4-3 and TRBJ2-7; TRBD2 might be the D (5 bases). With 4 bases removed from V and 6 bases from J, the gap between germline ends came to 22 bases. The V gene's germline CDR1 is LGHNA and CDR2 YSLEER. This CDR3 is built from 16 residues. CDR3 nucleotide sequence: TGCGCCAGCAGCCCCCAAGGAGGACTTCCCCCATCCGAGCAGTACTTC. Encoded protein: CASSPQGGLPPSEQYF.

The sample holds a few counts of this clonotype. The V call is TRBV6-5, the J call TRBJ1-2; maybe TRBD1 (5 bases). V was clipped by 0 bases and J by 6 bases, with 17 bases between them. Germline CDR1 and CDR2: MNHEY and SVGAGI. The CDR3 runs to 16 residues. CDR3 region: CASSYSPNRDSHGYTF. The CDR3 nucleotides are TGTGCCAGCAGTTACTCACCTAATAGGGACTCCCATGGCTACACCTTC.

V usage is TRBV5-6 and J usage is TRBJ2-7; possible D gene TRBD1, 5 bases. This CDR3 region has 11 residues. The germline V gene encodes CDR1 SGHDT and CDR2 YYEEEE. V was pared by 1 base and J by 8 bases, with 7 bases between. The CDR3 sequence is CASSLKGKQYF. DNA for the CDR3: TGTGCCAGCAGCTTGAAGGGGAAGCAGTACTTC.

This clonotype was detected a few times. The V and J genes are TRBV10-3 and TRBJ1-6; no definite D call. The germline CDR1 and CDR2 sequences are ENHRY and SYGVKD. The CDR3 consists of 15 residues. The ends were cut back, 6 bases at V and 3 bases at J, with 12 bases in the middle. For the CDR3, the DNA is TGTGCCATCAGCCCCTCGGCAGACTATAATTCACCCCTCCACTTT. It is translated as CAISPSADYNSPLHF.

The chain carries TRBV7-9 and TRBJ2-7, with D perhaps matching TRBD1 (6 bases). Germline CDR1 reads SEHNR; CDR2 reads FQNEAQ (reference sequence). The CDR3 covers 15 residues. V lost 6 bases and J lost 3, with 18 bases in between. CDR3 loop: CASSSTVGHYYEQYF. In DNA, the CDR3 is TGTGCCAGCAGTTCGACGGTGGGACACTACTACGAGCAGTACTTC. The whole variable domain, remainder taken from reference TRBV7-9 and TRBJ2-7, is DTGVSQNPRHKITKRGQNVTFRCDPISEHNRLYWYRQTLGQGPEFLTYFQNEAQLEKSRLLSDRFSAERPKGSFSTLEIQRTEQGDSAMYLCASSSTVGHYYEQYFGPGTRLTVT.

This chain joins TRBV15 and TRBJ2-7; D is unclear. The germline V gene has CDR1 LNHNV and CDR2 YYDKDF (reference sequence). This CDR3 is 12 amino acids long. V was clipped by 1 base and J by 3 bases, with 4 bases between them. The CDR3 loop reads CATSRGYYEQYF. Written as DNA, the CDR3 is TGTGCCACCAGCAGAGGGTACTACGAGCAGTACTTC.

The chain employs TRBV4-2 and TRBJ2-7; D not resolved. The V end lost 5 bases, the J end lost 2 bases, and 13 bases lay between the germline ends. The CDR3 is 14 amino acids. Germline loops: CDR1 LGHNA, CDR2 YNFKEQ. The DNA for the CDR3 is TGTGCCAGCAGCTCCAGACCCGGCGCCTACGAGCAGTACTTC. This translates into CASSSRPGAYEQYF.

The chain employs TRBV24-1 and TRBJ2-4, with D possibly TRBD1 on 5 matching bases. This CDR3 region has 16 residues. The germline V gene has CDR1 KGHDR and CDR2 SFDVKD. Trimming left V 3 bases short and J 14 bases short, with 25 bases between. CDR3 sequence (DNA): TGTGCCACCAGTGATCCCCGACAGAGCTCTGCGGCAGTAAAGTACTTC. It yields the protein CATSDPRQSSAAVKYF.

The rearrangement uses TRBV7-2 and TRBJ1-2; the match to TRBD1 covers 7 bases. V lost 2 bases and J lost 1; bases outside the gene matches: 7. The CDR3 has 16 amino acids. Looked up from germline, CDR1 is SGHTA and CDR2 is FQGNSA. CDR3 in DNA: TGTGCCAGCAGCTTACTCCAGGGGGGGCTTAACTATGGCTACACCTTC. As protein: CASSLLQGGLNYGYTF.